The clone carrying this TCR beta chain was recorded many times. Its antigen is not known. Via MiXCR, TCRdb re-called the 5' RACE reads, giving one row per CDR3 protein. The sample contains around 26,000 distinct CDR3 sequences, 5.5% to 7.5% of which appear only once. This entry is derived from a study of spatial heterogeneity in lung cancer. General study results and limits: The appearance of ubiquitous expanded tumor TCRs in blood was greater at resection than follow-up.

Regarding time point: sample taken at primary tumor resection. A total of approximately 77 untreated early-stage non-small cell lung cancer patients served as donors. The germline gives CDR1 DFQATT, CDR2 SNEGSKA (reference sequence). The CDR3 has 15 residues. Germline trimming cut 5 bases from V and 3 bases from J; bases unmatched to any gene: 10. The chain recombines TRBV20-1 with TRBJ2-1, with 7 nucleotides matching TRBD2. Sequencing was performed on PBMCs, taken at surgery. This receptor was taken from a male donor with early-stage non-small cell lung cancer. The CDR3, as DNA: TGCAGTGCTGGGGCTGGCGGGGGATTCTACAATGAGCAGTTCTTC. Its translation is CSAGAGGGFYNEQFF.